These 32 T cell receptor beta chains were sequenced from one sample in a study of T cell responses to AZD1222 COVID-19 vaccine. Using immunoSEQ multiplex PCR, the repertoire was profiled, and TCRdb retains in-frame clones only, with some absent. The sample holds about 140,000 clones, around 88% seen once. The sample here was peripheral blood, taken on day 0 of AZD1222 vaccination. Receptor source: an adult in good health.

The chain combines TRBV4-3 with TRBJ1-6; D unclear. The germline V gene encodes CDR1 LGHNA and CDR2 YSLEER. V lost 0 bases, J lost 10 bases, and 19 bases lay in between. There are 17 residues in the CDR3. CDR3 DNA: TGCGCCAGCAGCCAAGATTTCCGCGGGAGTCGGAACTCACCCCTCCACTTT. Its protein product is CASSQDFRGSRNSPLHF.

The chain employs TRBV6-5 and TRBJ1-1; D not certain. Trimming removed 2 bases from V and 1 base from J, with 5 bases in between. The length of the CDR3 is 13 residues. Germline-derived CDR1 and CDR2 are MNHEY and SVGAGI. CDR3: CASSYGRNTEAFF. CDR3 sequence (DNA): TGTGCCAGCAGTTACGGCCGGAACACTGAAGCTTTCTTT.

The chain couples TRBV19 to TRBJ1-5; D unresolved. Trimming removed 7 bases from V and 2 bases from J, with 12 bases in between. The germline CDR1 and CDR2 sequences are LNHDA and SQIVND (reference sequence). The CDR3 has 14 amino acids. The chain's CDR3 is CASTGWRGNQPQHF. The CDR3 nucleotides read TGTGCCAGTACCGGGTGGAGGGGCAATCAGCCCCAGCATTTT.

This clone showed up just once. The rearrangement links TRBV7-9 to TRBJ2-7; D gene uncertain. The CDR3 is 13 residues long. Germline CDR1 SEHNR, CDR2 FQNEAQ (reference sequence). Between the trimmed V and J ends, which lost 1 base and 4 bases, there was a span of 8 bases. In nucleotides, the CDR3 is TGTGCCAGCAGCTTAGGTGACGGGTACGAGCAGTACTTC. Its protein product is CASSLGDGYEQYF.

This chain joins TRBV5-1 and TRBJ2-7; TRBD2 matches 10 bases. V trimming: 4 bases; J trimming: 3 bases; junction bases outside the gene matches: 13. CDR1 and CDR2 from the germline V gene are SGHRS and YFSETQ. CDR3 length equals 17 residues. The CDR3 nucleotides are TGCGCCAGCAGCCGGCGCACCAATCCTAGCGGGAGCTACGAGCAGTACTTC. Amino acid sequence: CASSRRTNPSGSYEQYF.

The chain combines TRBV7-9 with TRBJ1-6; a possible D gene is TRBD1 (6 bases). V shed 5 bases and J shed 11 bases, with 19 bases lying between them. This CDR3 comprises 15 residues. Germline values: CDR1 SEHNR, CDR2 FQNEAQ (reference sequence). The CDR3: CASSPGQPFGPPLHF. CDR3 nucleotides: TGTGCCAGCAGCCCCGGACAGCCTTTCGGTCCACCCCTCCACTTT.

The chain combines TRBV3-1 (or the pseudogene TRBV3-2) with TRBJ2-3; TRBD2 agrees at 11 bases. CDR3 size: 17 residues. Germline values: CDR1 LGHDT, CDR2 YNNKEL (reference sequence). V shed 1 base, J shed 5 bases, and the junction held 8 bases outside the gene matches. CDR3 protein: CASSQGETSGIGDTQYF. The CDR3 nucleotides read TGTGCCAGCAGCCAAGGCGAGACTAGCGGGATAGGAGATACGCAGTATTTT.

This rearrangement joins TRBV6-5 to TRBJ2-5; the D is unclear. The ends were cut back, 4 bases at V and 2 bases at J, with 8 bases in the middle. Germline V lookup: CDR1 MNHEY, CDR2 SVGAGI. CDR3 size: 13 residues. The CDR3 nucleotides read TGTGCCAGCAGTTCCGACTCGCAAGAGACCCAGTACTTC. It codes for CASSSDSQETQYF.

The chain uses TRBV5-1 and TRBJ2-7, with 7 bases aligning to TRBD1. Germline V lookup: CDR1 SGHRS, CDR2 YFSETQ. The trim removed 0 bases at V and 4 bases at J, leaving 4 bases unmatched. CDR3 length: 14 amino acids. The CDR3, as DNA: TGCGCCAGCAGCTTGGGGACAGGCCTTTACGAGCAGTACTTC. Encoded protein: CASSLGTGLYEQYF.

V and J are TRBV3-1 (or the pseudogene TRBV3-2) and TRBJ2-7; D is ambiguous. Trimming cost V 1 base and J 3 bases, with 7 bases left between them. Germline V gene sequence: CDR1 LGHDT, CDR2 YNNKEL (reference sequence). The CDR3 is 13 residues long. DNA of the CDR3: TGTGCCAGCAGCCAAGGCAGAAGCTACGAGCAGTACTTC. Protein: CASSQGRSYEQYF.

The genes are TRBV10-3 and TRBJ1-2; possibly TRBD1 for D (6 bases). Germline-derived CDR1 and CDR2 are ENHRY and SYGVKD. The germline V and J ends were trimmed by 2 bases and 4 bases, with 8 bases remaining between them. The CDR3 totals 13 residues. The CDR3 here is CAISERGGYGYTF. CDR3 bases: TGTGCCATCAGTGAGAGAGGGGGCTATGGCTACACCTTC.

The rearrangement links TRBV12-2 to TRBJ2-5; TRBD2 reflects the table's D call only, with no check against the DNA. TRBV12-2 is recorded as a pseudogene. This CDR3 has 21 amino acids. The DNA of the CDR3 is TGTGCAAGTCGCTTAGAAGCTTGTTGGAGGACTAGCGGGAGGTTTAGGGAGACCCAGTACTTC. Translation: CASRLEACWRTSGRFRETQYF.

The genes are TRBV4-1 and TRBJ1-2; 7 nucleotides match TRBD1. The V gene end was trimmed by 1 base and the J gene end by 1 base; junction bases not matched to a gene: 3. CDR1 is MGHRA and CDR2 is YSYEKL in the germline V gene. The CDR3 has 15 amino acids. Here the CDR3 reads CASSQGAGGNYGYTF. The CDR3 DNA is TGCGCCAGCAGCCAAGGGGCAGGGGGTAACTATGGCTACACCTTC.

This clone has just a few counts. The V gene is TRBV11-2, the J gene TRBJ1-5; D is ambiguous. This CDR3 contains 11 residues. Germline CDR1 SGHAT, CDR2 FQNNGV. Between the trimmed V and J ends, which lost 5 bases and 12 bases, there was a span of 11 bases. DNA for the CDR3: TGTGCCAGCAGCGGAGGTACAGTCCAGCATTTT. Amino acids: CASSGGTVQHF.

This clone was observed a few times. The rearrangement links TRBV2 to TRBJ1-2, with D perhaps matching TRBD1 (5 bases). Trimming stripped 6 bases from V and 4 bases from J, with 12 bases between. The CDR3 runs 13 residues. Germline CDR1 and CDR2: SNHLY and FYNNEI. The CDR3 region has the DNA TGTGCCAGCAGCCCGGGACGGACCTATGGCTACACCTTC. Translated, it gives CASSPGRTYGYTF. Variable domain in full (rest from reference TRBV2 and TRBJ1-2): EPEVTQTPSHQVTQMGQEVILRCVPISNHLYFYWYRQILGQKVEFLVSFYNNEISEKSEIFDDQFSVERPDGSNFTLKIRSTKLEDSAMYFCASSPGRTYGYTFGSGTRLTVV.

The gene calls are TRBV5-1 and TRBJ2-7, with D possibly being TRBD1 or TRBD2 (5 bases each). Germline assignment: CDR1 SGHRS and CDR2 YFSETQ. This CDR3 spans 13 amino acids. Trimming shortened V by 5 bases and J by 3 bases, and 12 bases separated the two germline ends. Here the CDR3 reads CASRTGTNYEQYF. Here the CDR3 DNA reads TGCGCCAGCAGGACCGGGACCAACTACGAGCAGTACTTC.

V is TRBV18 and J is TRBJ2-7; TRBD1 is a possible D gene (5 bases). The CDR3 is made up of 15 amino acids. Germline V lookup: CDR1 KGHSH, CDR2 LQKENI. V was clipped by 1 base and J by 2 bases, with 12 bases between them. CDR3 bases: TGTGCCAGCTCACCACGGGGCGGCCTCACCTACGAGCAGTACTTC. Protein product: CASSPRGGLTYEQYF.

The chain couples TRBV18 to TRBJ2-7; the D gene is possibly TRBD1 (6 bases). The CDR3 is 12 residues long. V was pared by 2 bases and J by 7 bases, with 9 bases between. The germline V gene encodes CDR1 KGHSH and CDR2 LQKENI. CDR3 sequence (DNA): TGTGCCAGCTCACCAACAGGGTGGGAGCAGTACTTC. This encodes CASSPTGWEQYF.

V and J are TRBV10-1 and TRBJ1-2; maybe TRBD1 (6 bases). The ends were cut back, 7 bases at V and 0 bases at J, with 12 bases in the middle. CDR1 is WNHNN, CDR2 SYGVQD, per germline (reference sequence). This CDR3 is built from 14 residues. CDR3: CASNRTATNYGYTF. CDR3 nucleotides: TGCGCCAGCAATAGGACAGCGACTAACTATGGCTACACCTTC.

This chain links TRBV7-9 with TRBJ1-2, with 10 positions matching TRBD1. This CDR3 region has 14 residues. Germline V gene sequence: CDR1 SEHNR, CDR2 FQNEAQ (reference sequence). J was trimmed by 7 bases and V by 5 bases; bases with no gene match: 7. CDR3 DNA sequence: TGTGCCAGCAGCCCGAGACAGGGGGCGTTTGGCTACACCTTC. Protein product: CASSPRQGAFGYTF.

This clone was found a few times. DNA for the CDR3: TGTGCCAGCCAGAGTGACAATGAGCAGTTCTTC. As protein: CASQSDNEQFF. The genes are TRBV28 and TRBJ2-1; D ambiguous. CDR3 size: 11 residues. Germline CDR1 and CDR2: MDHEN and SYDVKM. V was trimmed by 8 bases and J by 5 bases, leaving 7 bases between them.

This chain joins TRBV6-5 and TRBJ1-1, with D unclear. Trimming removed 7 bases at V and 1 base at J, with 13 bases between. CDR3 length: 14 residues. Germline V lookup: CDR1 MNHEY, CDR2 SVGAGI. CDR3 sequence reads: CASTSFLGNTEAFF. The CDR3 DNA reads TGTGCCAGCACCTCATTCCTAGGGAACACTGAAGCTTTCTTT.

The J gene is TRBJ1-1, the V gene TRBV4-3; no reliable D call. The CDR3 loop spans 12 amino acids. In germline, CDR1 is LGHNA, CDR2 YSLEER. V was trimmed by 4 bases and J by 1 base, leaving 4 bases between them. The CDR3 region is CASSPGNTEAFF. CDR3 sequence (DNA): TGCGCCAGCAGCCCCGGGAACACTGAAGCTTTCTTT.

The chain carries TRBV27 and TRBJ2-7; TRBD1 matches 10 bases. The CDR3 totals 14 residues. CDR1 and CDR2 (germline): MNHEY, SMNVEV (reference sequence). The junction had 2 bases not matched to a gene; V was cut back by 4 bases and J by 2 bases. This CDR3 is CASSSGQGAYEQYF. The CDR3 DNA reads TGTGCCAGCAGTTCCGGACAGGGGGCCTACGAGCAGTACTTC.

The chain has TRBV23-1 and TRBJ2-1; the D gene is possibly TRBD2 (6 bases). TRBV23-1 is an ORF, with its function uncertain. The V gene lost 9 bases and the J gene lost 3 bases, with 9 bases spanning the gap. This CDR3 contains 12 residues. The CDR3 here is CASGGSYNEQFF. For the CDR3, the DNA is TGCGCCAGTGGGGGGAGCTACAATGAGCAGTTCTTC.

The CDR3 nucleotides read TGCAGCATTACAGGGGGCAGCTCCTACGAGCAGTACTTC. Translation gives CSITGGSSYEQYF. The chain joins TRBV29-1 to TRBJ2-7, with 9 nucleotides matching TRBD1. Germline CDR1 reads SQVTM; CDR2 reads ANQGSEA. There are 13 residues in the CDR3. Unmatched junction bases numbered 5, after V lost 8 bases and J lost 0 bases.

The chain links TRBV29-1 to TRBJ1-1, with no clear D. Trimming took off 6 bases at V and 4 bases at J, with 18 bases between the two ends. The CDR3 contains 14 residues. In germline, CDR1 is SQVTM, CDR2 ANQGSEA. CDR3 nucleotide sequence: TGCAGCGTCGATTTGCTTGGGTTGGGCACTGAAGCTTTCTTT. Translation: CSVDLLGLGTEAFF.

This chain uses TRBV28 with TRBJ2-1; 8 nucleotides line up with TRBD2. With 5 bases clipped from V and 8 bases from J, the junction kept 11 bases outside the gene matches. The CDR3 has 15 residues. The germline V gene has CDR1 MDHEN and CDR2 SYDVKM. The CDR3 coding sequence is TGTGCCAGCAGTCCTACGGGGACTAGAGTTTATGAGCAGTTCTTC. Translating gives CASSPTGTRVYEQFF.

The J gene is TRBJ2-5, the V gene TRBV29-1; weak D call: TRBD1 (6 bases). The CDR3 sequence is 13 residues long. V was cut by 7 bases and J by 3 bases, with 15 bases left in between. Germline V gene sequence: CDR1 SQVTM, CDR2 ANQGSEA. This CDR3 is CSATRTAEETQYF. CDR3 nucleotides: TGCAGCGCCACCAGGACAGCTGAAGAGACCCAGTACTTC.

The gene calls are TRBV4-3 and TRBJ2-1; 7 bases fit TRBD2. J lost 2 bases, V lost 1 base, and 11 bases had no gene match. Per germline, CDR1 LGHNA and CDR2 YSLEER. CDR3 length: 18 amino acids. CDR3 nucleotide sequence: TGCGCCAGCAGCCAAGTACTGGCGGGAGCACAAACCTACAATGAGCAGTTCTTC. It translates to CASSQVLAGAQTYNEQFF.

CDR3 sequence: CASSQVEGQAQPQHF. CDR3 nucleotide sequence: TGCGCCAGCAGCCAAGTTGAGGGCCAAGCACAGCCCCAGCATTTT. The chain links TRBV4-1 to TRBJ1-5; D unclear. The germline CDR1 and CDR2 sequences are MGHRA and YSYEKL. The CDR3 sequence is 15 residues long. Trimming cost V 1 base and J 7 bases, with 14 bases left between them.

CDR3 residues: CASSTPGGDSNQPQHF. CDR3 bases: TGTGCCAGTAGTACCCCGGGGGGGGATAGCAATCAGCCCCAGCATTTT. The rearrangement uses TRBV19 and TRBJ1-5; D may be TRBD1 (5 bases). Trimming stripped 4 bases from V and 0 bases from J, with 13 bases between. Per the germline V gene, CDR1 is LNHDA and CDR2 is SQIVND (reference sequence). The CDR3 is made up of 16 amino acids.